This TCR beta chain was profiled in a study of T cell repertoires in cytomegalovirus infection. Via MiXCR, TCRdb re-called the reads, giving one row per CDR3 protein. Among under 450,000 distinct CDR3 sequences, about 32% were seen once, and the ten largest hold around an eighth. This clonotype came up a few times. Its antigen remains unidentified. CDR1 is SGHVS and CDR2 is FQNEAQ in the germline V gene. Trimming pared 5 bases from V and 6 bases from J, leaving 20 bases between. This CDR3 contains 16 residues. V is TRBV7-8 and J is TRBJ1-5; D not certain. This clonotype originated in a human donor in good health (CMV status not recorded). Some clones in this sample may be carry-over from other donors' samples. The starting material was cultured PBMCs, obtained from culture after CMV antigen stimulation. The CDR3 DNA is TGTGCCAGCAGCCCTACGGGGTTAGGCGTTCGTCAGCCCCAGCATTTT. It translates to CASSPTGLGVRQPQHF.